The T cell receptor beta chain described here comes from a study of human T cells and chemical hapten exposure. TCRdb reanalysed the RACE reads using MiXCR and keeps one entry per CDR3 protein. The sample holds tens of thousands of distinct CDR3 sequences; about 9% are singletons and the top ten take about 14%. Time point of the sample: pre-sensitization, week 0. This sample's treatment: therapeutic diphenylcyclopropenone sensitization with weekly scalp DPC. The CDR3 is 15 residues long. This sample comprised whole blood, obtained in connection with sensitization to the hapten diphenylcyclopropenone (DPC). The V and J genes are TRBV21-1 and TRBJ2-1; the table's D call TRBD1 went unverified against the DNA. TRBV21-1 is annotated as a pseudogene. This sequence was found in a woman aged 40-49 years with alopecia areata. Some clones in this sample may be carry-over from other donors' samples. In DNA, the CDR3 is TGTGCCAGCAGCACGCGACAGGGGTGCTACAATGAGCAGTTCTTC. This encodes CASSTRQGCYNEQFF.